Here is one T cell receptor (beta chain) with its context. The antigen is not known. Germline lookup yields CDR1 LNHNV and CDR2 YYDKDF (reference sequence). The CDR3 extends over 15 amino acids. V was pared by 1 base and J by 8 bases, with 8 bases of the junction left unmatched. This sample is part of a study of cytomegalovirus exposure and HLA in healthy donors. Study observations and caveats: DRB1 had the most TCR associations and HLA-C the fewest, a later analysis found, with rates varying by HLA locus. For most TCR sequences rarity was the rule, although some public TCRs occurred in many donors. Later on, a genetic analysis was performed. It linked a missense variant in DCLRE1C with V- and J-gene trimming of TCR beta.

In the PCR, 60 Vbeta and 13 Jbeta primers were used. In the source study's methods: The count from a later analysis was some 83 million unique TCR beta chains, some 12 million of them shared. The data were produced by immunoSEQ multiplex PCR, yet TCRdb's version contains in-frame clones alone and is incomplete. The V and J calls and clone size were taken over from that table, and D and trimming were inferred from the DNA. The sample holds 150,000 to 200,000 clones, approximately 80% seen once. The source is a woman aged 25 to 45 in good health and CMV-seropositive. The chain employs TRBV15 and TRBJ1-2; 9 positions agree with TRBD1. Sequencing was carried out using PBMCs. The CDR3, as DNA: TGTGCCACCAGCAGAGCCCTAAACAGGGGGCAAGGCTACACCTTC. Amino acids: CATSRALNRGQGYTF. Full variable domain (remainder filled in from reference TRBV15 and TRBJ1-2): DAMVIQNPRYQVTQFGKPVTLSCSQTLNHNVMYWYQQKSSQAPKLLFHYYDKDFNNEADTPDNFQSRRPNTSFCFLDIRSPGLGDTAMYLCATSRALNRGQGYTFGSGTRLTVV.